The rows below give T cell receptor beta chains drawn from one sample of a study of T cells in Graves' hyperthyroidism and ophthalmopathy. TCRdb re-derived calls from the multiplex PCR reads in MiXCR, one entry per CDR3 protein. This sample has about 520,000 distinct CDR3 sequences, with approximately 25% found just once. The sequenced sample was blood. The receptors were sampled from a woman under 40 with Graves' ophthalmopathy. Both conserved end residues are part of each CDR3.

TRBJ2-5,TRBV19,CASSDQGTSGGETQYF
TRBJ1-2,TRBV24-1,CATSDYNFYGYTF
TRBJ2-5,TRBV20-1,CSARGAWETQYF
TRBJ2-7,TRBV5-1,CASSLEAGSALITGEQYF
TRBJ1-2,TRBV2,CASSDSLTVLNYGYTF
TRBJ2-7,TRBV20-1,CSAKIKDHEQYF
TRBJ2-7,TRBV12-3/TRBV12-4,CASSLAALSEQYF
TRBJ1-1,TRBV20-1,CSAVSPYTEAFF
TRBJ1-2,TRBV6-2/TRBV6-3,CASSYPDRAYGYTF
TRBJ1-1,TRBV12-3/TRBV12-4,CASSLVGRRRNTEAFF
TRBJ1-1,TRBV28,CASSLHQAVTEAFF
TRBJ1-3,TRBV27,CASMSGNTIYF
TRBJ2-4,TRBV5-6,CASSDLRGGDKNIQYF
TRBJ2-7,TRBV2,CASSKSRDNSYEQYF
TRBJ1-2,TRBV19,CATSRTANYGYTF
TRBJ1-5,TRBV30,CAWGDGDSNQPQHF
TRBJ1-1,TRBV27,CASSAQPGREVNTEAFF
TRBJ1-2,TRBV27,CASSPSDRIYGYTF
TRBJ2-7,TRBV6-4,CASSLGQSGYEQYF
TRBJ2-7,TRBV5-1,CASRSFGAGQTLGGSYEQYF
TRBJ2-7,TRBV7-2,CASSTTVSGYEQYF
TRBJ2-5,TRBV15,CATSRGDRAKETQYF
TRBJ2-2,TRBV12-3/TRBV12-4,CASSIGDREAGELFF
TRBJ2-5,TRBV28,CASQELAEETQYF
TRBJ1-2,TRBV6-5,CASSYSWGYTF
TRBJ2-3,TRBV2,CASSEGSGGALGTDTQYF
TRBJ1-2,TRBV6-2/TRBV6-3,CASSYGAIGYTF